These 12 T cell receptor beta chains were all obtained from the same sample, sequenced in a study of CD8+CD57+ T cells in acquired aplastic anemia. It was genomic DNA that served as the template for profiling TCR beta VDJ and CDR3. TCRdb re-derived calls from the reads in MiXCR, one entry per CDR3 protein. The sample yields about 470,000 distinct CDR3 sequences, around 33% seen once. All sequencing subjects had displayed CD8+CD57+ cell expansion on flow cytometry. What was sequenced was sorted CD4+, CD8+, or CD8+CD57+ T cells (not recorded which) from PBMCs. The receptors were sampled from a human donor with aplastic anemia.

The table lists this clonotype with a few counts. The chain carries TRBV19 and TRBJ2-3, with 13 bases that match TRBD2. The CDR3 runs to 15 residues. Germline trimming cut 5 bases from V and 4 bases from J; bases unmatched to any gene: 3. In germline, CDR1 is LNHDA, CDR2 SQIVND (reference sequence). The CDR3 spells CASSQLAGGPDTQYF. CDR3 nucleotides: TGTGCCAGTAGTCAACTAGCGGGGGGGCCAGATACGCAGTATTTT.

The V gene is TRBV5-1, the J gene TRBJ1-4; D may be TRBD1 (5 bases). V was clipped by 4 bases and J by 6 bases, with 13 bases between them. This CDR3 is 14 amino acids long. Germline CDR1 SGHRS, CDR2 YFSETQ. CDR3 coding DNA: TGCGCCAGCAGCGTGGAAGGGGTTTATGAAAAACTGTTTTTT. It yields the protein CASSVEGVYEKLFF.

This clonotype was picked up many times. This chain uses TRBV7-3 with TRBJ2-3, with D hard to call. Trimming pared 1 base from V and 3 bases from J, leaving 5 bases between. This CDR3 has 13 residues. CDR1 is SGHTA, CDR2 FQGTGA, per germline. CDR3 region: CASSLMVTDTQYF. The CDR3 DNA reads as TGTGCCAGCAGCTTAATGGTTACAGATACGCAGTATTTT. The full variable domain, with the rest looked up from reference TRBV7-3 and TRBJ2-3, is GAGVSQTPSNKVTEKGKYVELRCDPISGHTALYWYRQSLGQGPEFLIYFQGTGAADDSGLPNDRFFAVRPEGSVSTLKIQRTERGDSAVYLCASSLMVTDTQYFGPGTRLTVL.

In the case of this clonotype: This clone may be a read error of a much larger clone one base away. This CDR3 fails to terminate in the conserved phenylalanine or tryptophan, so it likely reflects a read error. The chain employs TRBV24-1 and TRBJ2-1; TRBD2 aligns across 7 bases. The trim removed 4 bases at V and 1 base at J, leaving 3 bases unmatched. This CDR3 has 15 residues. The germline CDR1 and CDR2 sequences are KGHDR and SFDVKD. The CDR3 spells CATSEPSGSYNEQFL. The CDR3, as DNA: TGTGCCACCAGTGAGCCTAGCGGATCCTACAATGAGCAGTTCTTA.

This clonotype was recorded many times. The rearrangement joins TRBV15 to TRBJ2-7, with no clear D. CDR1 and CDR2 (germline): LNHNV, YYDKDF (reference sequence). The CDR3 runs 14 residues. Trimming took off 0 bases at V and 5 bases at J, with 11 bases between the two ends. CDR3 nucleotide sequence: TGTGCCACCAGCAGAGATTACGGAATCCACGAGCAGTACTTC. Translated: CATSRDYGIHEQYF. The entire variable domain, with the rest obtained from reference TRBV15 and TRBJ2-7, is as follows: DAMVIQNPRYQVTQFGKPVTLSCSQTLNHNVMYWYQQKSSQAPKLLFHYYDKDFNNEADTPDNFQSRRPNTSFCFLDIRSPGLGDTAMYLCATSRDYGIHEQYFGPGTRLTVT.

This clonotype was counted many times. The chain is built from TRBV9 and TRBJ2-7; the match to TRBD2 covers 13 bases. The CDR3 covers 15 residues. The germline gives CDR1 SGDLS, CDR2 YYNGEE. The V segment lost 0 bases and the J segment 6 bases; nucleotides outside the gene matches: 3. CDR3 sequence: CASSVGGLAGIEQYF. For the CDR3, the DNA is TGTGCCAGCAGCGTAGGGGGACTAGCGGGAATCGAGCAGTACTTC.

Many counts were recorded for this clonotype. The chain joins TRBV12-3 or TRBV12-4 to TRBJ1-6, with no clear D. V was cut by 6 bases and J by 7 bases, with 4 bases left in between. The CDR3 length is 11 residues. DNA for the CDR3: TGTGCCAGCAGACTGAATTCACCCCTCCACTTT. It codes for CASRLNSPLHF.

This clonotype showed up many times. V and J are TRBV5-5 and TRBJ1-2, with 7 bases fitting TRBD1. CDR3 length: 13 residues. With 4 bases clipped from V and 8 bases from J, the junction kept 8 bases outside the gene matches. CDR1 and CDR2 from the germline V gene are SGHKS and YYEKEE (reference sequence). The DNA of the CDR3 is TGTGCCAGCAGCCTGACAGGGCCTCGAGGCTACACCTTC. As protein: CASSLTGPRGYTF.

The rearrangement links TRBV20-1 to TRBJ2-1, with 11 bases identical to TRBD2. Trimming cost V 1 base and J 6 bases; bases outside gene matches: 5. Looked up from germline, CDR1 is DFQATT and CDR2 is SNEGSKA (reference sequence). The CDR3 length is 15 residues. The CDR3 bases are TGCAGTGCTAGAGCCCCGGGACTAGCGGTCAATGAGCAGTTCTTC. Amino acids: CSARAPGLAVNEQFF.

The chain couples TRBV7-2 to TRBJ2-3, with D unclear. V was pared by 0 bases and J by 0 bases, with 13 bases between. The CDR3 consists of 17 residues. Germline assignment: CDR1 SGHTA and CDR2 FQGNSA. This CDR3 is CASSLASQRASTDTQYF. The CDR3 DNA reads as TGTGCCAGCAGCTTAGCCTCCCAGAGAGCTAGCACAGATACGCAGTATTTT.

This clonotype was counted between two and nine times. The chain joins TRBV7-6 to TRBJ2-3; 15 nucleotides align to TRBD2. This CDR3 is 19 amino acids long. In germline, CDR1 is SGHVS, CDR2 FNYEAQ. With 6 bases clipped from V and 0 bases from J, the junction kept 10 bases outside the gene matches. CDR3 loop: CASSGLAGGLGTSTDTQYF. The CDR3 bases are TGTGCCAGCAGTGGACTAGCGGGGGGGCTGGGAACTAGCACAGATACGCAGTATTTT.

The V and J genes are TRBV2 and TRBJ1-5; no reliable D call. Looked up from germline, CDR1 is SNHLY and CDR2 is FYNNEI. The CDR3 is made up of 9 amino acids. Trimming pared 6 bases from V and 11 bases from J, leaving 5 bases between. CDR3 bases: TGTGCCAGCAGGCAGACCCAGCATTTT. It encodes CASRQTQHF.